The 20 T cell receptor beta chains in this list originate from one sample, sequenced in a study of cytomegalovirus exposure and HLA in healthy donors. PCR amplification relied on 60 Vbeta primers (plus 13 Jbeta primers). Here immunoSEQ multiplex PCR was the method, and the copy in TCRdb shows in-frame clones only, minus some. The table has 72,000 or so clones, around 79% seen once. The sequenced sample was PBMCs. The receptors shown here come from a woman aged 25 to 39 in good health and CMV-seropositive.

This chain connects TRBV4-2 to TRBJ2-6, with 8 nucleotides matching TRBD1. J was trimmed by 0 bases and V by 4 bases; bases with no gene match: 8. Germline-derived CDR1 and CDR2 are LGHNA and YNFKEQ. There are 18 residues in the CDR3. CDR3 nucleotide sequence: TGTGCCAGCAGCCCGACGGGACAGGCCAACTCTGGGGCCAACGTCCTGACTTTC. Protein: CASSPTGQANSGANVLTF.

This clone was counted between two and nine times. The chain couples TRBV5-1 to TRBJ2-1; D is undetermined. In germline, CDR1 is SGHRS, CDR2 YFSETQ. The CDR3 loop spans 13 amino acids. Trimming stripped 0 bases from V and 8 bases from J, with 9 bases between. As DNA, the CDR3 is TGCGCCAGCAGCTTGGGCGCGCAGGATGAGCAGTTCTTC. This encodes CASSLGAQDEQFF.

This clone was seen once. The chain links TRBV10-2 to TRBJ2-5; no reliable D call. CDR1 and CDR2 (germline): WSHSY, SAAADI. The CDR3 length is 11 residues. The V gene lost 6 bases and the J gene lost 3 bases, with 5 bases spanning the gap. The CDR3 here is CASRLKETQYF. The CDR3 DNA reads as TGCGCCAGCAGGCTAAAAGAGACCCAGTACTTC.

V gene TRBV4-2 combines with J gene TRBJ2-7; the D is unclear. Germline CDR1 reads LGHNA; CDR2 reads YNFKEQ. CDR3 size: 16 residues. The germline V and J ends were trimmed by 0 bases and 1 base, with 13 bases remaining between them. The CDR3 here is CASSQEEGGPSYEQYF. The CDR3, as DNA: TGTGCCAGCAGCCAAGAAGAAGGCGGTCCTTCCTACGAGCAGTACTTC.

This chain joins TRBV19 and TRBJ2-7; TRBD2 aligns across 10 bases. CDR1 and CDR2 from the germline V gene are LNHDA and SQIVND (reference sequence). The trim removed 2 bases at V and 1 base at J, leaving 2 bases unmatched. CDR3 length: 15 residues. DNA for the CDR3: TGTGCCAGTAGTATATTAGCGGGAGGATCCTACGAGCAGTACTTC. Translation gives CASSILAGGSYEQYF.

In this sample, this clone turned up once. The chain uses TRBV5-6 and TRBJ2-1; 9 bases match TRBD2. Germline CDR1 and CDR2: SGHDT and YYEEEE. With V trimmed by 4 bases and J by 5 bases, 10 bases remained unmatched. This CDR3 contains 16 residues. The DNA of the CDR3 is TGTGCCAGCAGCCTACGGACTAGCGCACTAAACAATGAGCAGTTCTTC. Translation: CASSLRTSALNNEQFF.

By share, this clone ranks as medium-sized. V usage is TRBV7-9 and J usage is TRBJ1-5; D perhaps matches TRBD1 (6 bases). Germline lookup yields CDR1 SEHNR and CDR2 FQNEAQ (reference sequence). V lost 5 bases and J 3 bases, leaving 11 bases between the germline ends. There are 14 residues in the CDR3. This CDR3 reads CASSLTGNNQPQHF. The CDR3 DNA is TGTGCCAGCAGCCTCACAGGGAACAATCAGCCCCAGCATTTT.

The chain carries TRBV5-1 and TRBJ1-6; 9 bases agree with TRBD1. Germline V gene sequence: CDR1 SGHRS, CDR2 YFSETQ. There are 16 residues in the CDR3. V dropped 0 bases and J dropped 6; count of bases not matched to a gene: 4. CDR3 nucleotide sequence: TGCGCCAGCAGCTTGGGGTCGGACAGGGGTAATTCACCCCTCCACTTT. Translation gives CASSLGSDRGNSPLHF.

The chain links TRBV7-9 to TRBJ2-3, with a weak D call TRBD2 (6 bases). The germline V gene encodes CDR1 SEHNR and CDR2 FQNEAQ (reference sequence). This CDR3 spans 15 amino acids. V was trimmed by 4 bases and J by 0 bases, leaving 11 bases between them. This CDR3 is CASSSSSESTDTQYF. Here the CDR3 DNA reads TGTGCCAGCAGCTCCTCTAGCGAGAGCACAGATACGCAGTATTTT.

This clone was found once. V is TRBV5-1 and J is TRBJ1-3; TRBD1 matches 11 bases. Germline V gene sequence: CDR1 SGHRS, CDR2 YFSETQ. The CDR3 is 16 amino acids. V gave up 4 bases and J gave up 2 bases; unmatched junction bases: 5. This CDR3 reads CASSKGQGGTGNTIYF. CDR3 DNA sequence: TGCGCCAGCAGCAAGGGACAGGGGGGTACTGGAAACACCATATATTTT.

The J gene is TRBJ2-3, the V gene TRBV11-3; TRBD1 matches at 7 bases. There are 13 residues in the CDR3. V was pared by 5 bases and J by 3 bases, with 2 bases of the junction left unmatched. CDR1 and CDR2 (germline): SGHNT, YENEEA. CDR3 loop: CASSDRVTDTQYF. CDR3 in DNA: TGTGCCAGCAGCGACAGGGTGACAGATACGCAGTATTTT.

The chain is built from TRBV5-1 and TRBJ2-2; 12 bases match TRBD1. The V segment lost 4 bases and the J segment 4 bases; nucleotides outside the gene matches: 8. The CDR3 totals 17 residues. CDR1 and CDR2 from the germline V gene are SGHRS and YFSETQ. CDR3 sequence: CASSGKGQGAGTGELFF. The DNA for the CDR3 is TGCGCCAGCAGCGGAAAGGGACAGGGGGCCGGCACCGGGGAGCTGTTTTTT.

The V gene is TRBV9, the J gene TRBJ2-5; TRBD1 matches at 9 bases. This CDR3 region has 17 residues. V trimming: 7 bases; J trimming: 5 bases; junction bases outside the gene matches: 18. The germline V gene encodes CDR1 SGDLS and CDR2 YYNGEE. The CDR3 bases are TGTGCCAGCCCCCGCCGAGACACAGGGGGCGGCCGGGAGACCCAGTACTTC. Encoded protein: CASPRRDTGGGRETQYF.

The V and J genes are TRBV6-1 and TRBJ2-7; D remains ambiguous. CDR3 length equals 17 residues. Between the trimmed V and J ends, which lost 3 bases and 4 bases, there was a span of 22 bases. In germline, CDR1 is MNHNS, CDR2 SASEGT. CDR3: CASSDQHQAIILYEQYF. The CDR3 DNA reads TGTGCCAGCAGTGATCAGCACCAGGCTATAATTCTTTACGAGCAGTACTTC.

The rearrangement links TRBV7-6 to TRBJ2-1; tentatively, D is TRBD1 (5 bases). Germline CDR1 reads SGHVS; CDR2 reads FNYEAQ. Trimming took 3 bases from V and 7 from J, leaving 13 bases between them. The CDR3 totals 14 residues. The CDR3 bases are TGTGCCAGCAGCTTGGGCAGGGCTGGGAATGAGCAGTTCTTC. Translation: CASSLGRAGNEQFF.

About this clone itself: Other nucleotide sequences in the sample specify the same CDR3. The CDR3 loop reads CASSLFAQAPFEKLFF. The CDR3 nucleotides read TGTGCCAGCAGTTTATTCGCCCAGGCCCCTTTCGAAAAACTGTTTTTT. The J gene is TRBJ1-4, the V gene TRBV27, with no clear D. There are 16 residues in the CDR3. V lost 1 base to trimming and J lost 8 bases, with 17 bases between them. Looked up from germline, CDR1 is MNHEY and CDR2 is SMNVEV (reference sequence).

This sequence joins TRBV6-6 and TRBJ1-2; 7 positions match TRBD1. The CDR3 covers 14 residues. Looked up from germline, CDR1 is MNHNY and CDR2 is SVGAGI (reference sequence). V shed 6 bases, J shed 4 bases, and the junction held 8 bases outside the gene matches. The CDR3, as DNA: TGTGCCAGCAGAGGGACAGCCGAATTCTATGGCTACACCTTC. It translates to CASRGTAEFYGYTF.

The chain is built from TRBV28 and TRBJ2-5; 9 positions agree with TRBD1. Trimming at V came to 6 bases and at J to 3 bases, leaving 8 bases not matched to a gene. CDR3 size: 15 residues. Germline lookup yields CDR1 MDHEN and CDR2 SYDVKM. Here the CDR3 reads CASRLGGQGKETQYF. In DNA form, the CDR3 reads TGTGCCAGCAGGCTCGGGGGACAGGGTAAAGAGACCCAGTACTTC.

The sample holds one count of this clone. In DNA, the CDR3 is TGTGCCAGCAGCTTAGCCGATCTAGCGGGAGGACTATACGAGCAGTACTTC. Translated: CASSLADLAGGLYEQYF. The gene calls are TRBV7-2 and TRBJ2-7; 11 nucleotides align to TRBD2. The CDR3 sequence is 17 residues long. V gave up 0 bases and J gave up 4 bases; unmatched junction bases: 8. Germline V CDR1 and CDR2: SGHTA, FQGNSA.

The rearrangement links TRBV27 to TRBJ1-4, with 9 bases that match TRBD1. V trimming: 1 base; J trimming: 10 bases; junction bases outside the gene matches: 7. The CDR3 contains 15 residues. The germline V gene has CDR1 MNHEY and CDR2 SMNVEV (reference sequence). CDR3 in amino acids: CASSLWGDRDGKLFF. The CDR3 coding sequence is TGTGCCAGCAGTTTATGGGGGGACAGGGACGGAAAACTGTTTTTT.